Shown below are 10 T cell receptor beta chains from a single sample sequenced in a study of blood T cell repertoires in COVID-19. The data were produced by immunoSEQ multiplex PCR, yet TCRdb's version contains in-frame clones alone and is incomplete. The data show about 80,000 clones, with about 80% seen just once and approximately 12% held by the top ten. Material: peripheral blood. The origin of the receptors is a middle-aged woman with active or convalescent COVID-19.

The rearrangement uses TRBV25-1 and TRBJ2-3; TRBD2 is a possible D gene (5 bases). Trimming pared 4 bases from V and 6 bases from J, leaving 14 bases between. Germline V gives CDR1 MGHDK, CDR2 SYGVNS. CDR3 length: 14 amino acids. The CDR3 region is CASSGVQKRDTQYF. The CDR3 DNA reads TGTGCCAGCAGTGGAGTACAGAAGCGGGATACGCAGTATTTT. The full variable domain, in which reference TRBV25-1 and TRBJ2-3 provide the parts outside the CDR3, is EADIYQTPRYLVIGTGKKITLECSQTMGHDKMYWYQQDPGMELHLIHYSYGVNSTEKGDLSSESTVSRIRTEHFPLTLESARPSHTSQYLCASSGVQKRDTQYFGPGTRLTVL.

V is TRBV18 and J is TRBJ1-5; perhaps TRBD1 as D (5 bases). Germline V gene data show CDR1 as KGHSH and CDR2 as LQKENI. Trimming took 1 base from V and 6 from J, leaving 13 bases between them. CDR3 length equals 15 residues. The CDR3 loop reads CASSPLAGPSQPQHF. CDR3 nucleotides: TGTGCCAGCTCACCACTTGCGGGACCCAGTCAGCCCCAGCATTTT.

This clone came up a few times. This chain joins TRBV2 and TRBJ1-6; 7 nucleotides line up with TRBD1. There are 13 residues in the CDR3. Germline CDR1 is SNHLY and CDR2 is FYNNEI. The J segment lost 8 bases and the V segment lost 8 bases, leaving 6 bases of the junction unmatched. The CDR3 DNA follows: TGTGCCAGCTACAGGGGCATTGATTCACCCCTCCACTTT. It is translated as CASYRGIDSPLHF.

V and J are TRBV28 and TRBJ1-1, with D possibly matching TRBD1 (6 bases). Between the trimmed V and J ends, which lost 8 bases and 0 bases, there was a span of 10 bases. This CDR3 contains 13 residues. Per germline, CDR1 MDHEN and CDR2 SYDVKM. In nucleotides, the CDR3 is TGTGCCAGCTGGGACACTCTGAACACTGAAGCTTTCTTT. As protein: CASWDTLNTEAFF.

The V gene is TRBV9, the J gene TRBJ1-2; the match to TRBD1 covers 10 bases. CDR1 and CDR2 (germline): SGDLS, YYNGEE. The ends lost 3 bases at V and 2 bases at J; junction bases unmatched: 7. This CDR3 has 16 amino acids. Written as DNA, the CDR3 is TGTGCCAGCAGCGCTAGGGGGACAGGGGAAAACTATGGCTACACCTTC. It translates to CASSARGTGENYGYTF.

The chain has TRBV19 and TRBJ1-6; 8 bases are a match to TRBD1. Germline CDR1 reads LNHDA; CDR2 reads SQIVND (reference sequence). The CDR3 sequence is 13 residues long. The trim removed 6 bases at V and 9 bases at J, leaving 4 bases unmatched. Written as DNA, the CDR3 is TGTGCCAGTAGGTCAGGGGGCTCTTCACCCCTCCACTTT. Residues: CASRSGGSSPLHF.

This clone was detected once. The chain employs TRBV28 and TRBJ2-6; D uncertain. The CDR3 consists of 15 residues. V was pared by 6 bases and J by 0 bases, with 9 bases between. Germline CDR1 reads MDHEN; CDR2 reads SYDVKM. CDR3 in DNA: TGTGCCAGCAGGCGGTTAAACTCTGGGGCCAACGTCCTGACTTTC. It codes for CASRRLNSGANVLTF. Using reference TRBV28 and TRBJ2-6 for the parts outside the CDR3, the full variable domain is DVKVTQSSRYLVKRTGEKVFLECVQDMDHENMFWYRQDPGLGLRLIYFSYDVKMKEKGDIPEGYSVSREKKERFSLILESASTNQTSMYLCASRRLNSGANVLTFGAGSRLTVL.

The chain recombines TRBV10-3 with TRBJ1-1; D not certain. The ends were cut back, 7 bases at V and 0 bases at J, with 9 bases in the middle. Germline values: CDR1 ENHRY, CDR2 SYGVKD. The CDR3 runs 13 residues. The CDR3 DNA reads as TGTGCCATCACCAGGAATGTGAACACTGAAGCTTTCTTT. Translated: CAITRNVNTEAFF.

V usage is TRBV6-6 and J usage is TRBJ2-1; TRBD2 matches 7 bases. This CDR3 contains 17 residues. The V and J ends lost 5 bases and 5 bases, in that order; junction bases with no gene match: 15. Germline V CDR1 and CDR2: MNHNY, SVGAGI (reference sequence). The CDR3 DNA reads TGTGCCAGCAGTCCTCTAGGATGGGGGGGTGGAGACAATGAGCAGTTCTTC. Its translation is CASSPLGWGGGDNEQFF.

The V gene is TRBV6-6, the J gene TRBJ1-2; TRBD1 aligns across 9 bases. V trimming: 7 bases; J trimming: 11 bases; junction bases outside the gene matches: 14. This CDR3 contains 14 residues. Germline V gene lookup returns CDR1 MNHNY and CDR2 SVGAGI (reference sequence). CDR3 DNA sequence: TGTGCCAGCACCGAAGGGGACAGGGAGACCTGGTACACCTTC. Amino acids: CASTEGDRETWYTF.